The table lists the clone carrying this TCR beta chain with a few counts. In the same sample, other DNA sequences code for this CDR3. V lost 5 bases, J lost 6 bases, and 7 bases stayed unmatched. The germline V gene encodes CDR1 SNHLY and CDR2 FYNNEI. The CDR3 runs 15 residues. This sample was taken from a study of cytomegalovirus exposure and HLA in healthy donors. Study-wide context: Roughly 80 million unique TCRs from HLA-typed donors were held in an early data release.

Those who donated were healthy bone marrow donors. It was with 60 Vbeta and 13 Jbeta primers that the PCR ran. Per the study methods: It was a later analysis that counted approximately 81 million unique TCR beta chains, of which 9 million to 13 million were shared. Sequencing was performed with immunoSEQ multiplex PCR; in TCRdb, only in-frame clones are kept and a portion is missing. The DNA gave D and trimming, while V, J and clone size come from that table. The sample includes 150,000 to 200,000 clones, 60% to 80% seen only once; the top ten take around 0.89%. Sequencing was carried out using PBMCs. This TCR was recovered from a woman aged 50 to 65 in good health and CMV-seropositive. The chain couples TRBV2 to TRBJ1-6; 7 bases agree with TRBD1. CDR3 coding DNA: TGTGCCAGCAGTCCCTCGACAGGGATTAATTCACCCCTCCACTTT. Its protein is CASSPSTGINSPLHF.